This T cell receptor beta chain came from a study of human thymus T cells. Study-level points and caveats: Repertoires from thymus and blood appeared to show biased V and J gene usage.

No fixed cell number was used; all available blood leukocytes supplied DNA. TCRdb keeps only in-frame clones here, not all; method: immunoSEQ multiplex PCR. The sample contains 40,000 to 45,000 clones, around 94% of which appear only once. CDR1 SGDLS and CDR2 YYNGEE come from the germline V gene. Losses at the gene ends were 4 bases for V and 8 bases for J; bases not matched to a gene: 14. This CDR3 contains 15 residues. About this clone: The target antigen is unknown.

V and J are TRBV9 and TRBJ1-2; 7 bases are a match to TRBD1. The clonotype originates from a boy in the first two years of life with a congenital heart defect but otherwise immunologically healthy. Source material: blood. CDR3 DNA: TGTGCCAGCAGCCCGCGGACAGGCAATACGGGAGGCTACACCTTC. This encodes CASSPRTGNTGGYTF.